The T cell receptor (beta chain) under discussion was sequenced for a study of a mutant IDH1 vaccine in newly diagnosed glioma listed by TCRdb under 2021. Describing the broader study: Patients received eight vaccinations in weeks 1, 3, 5, 7, 11, 15, 19 and 23, corresponding to visits V03 through V10. Vaccination started 4-6 weeks after radiotherapy alone, or was given together with temozolomide cycles in the groups whose treatment included chemotherapy. Of the approximately 35 treated patients, approximately 62% were male and approximately 38% were female, and a mean age of roughly 40 years was recorded. Before enrollment, most patients had been given radiochemotherapy with temozolomide as standard therapy, while the rest had received either radiotherapy alone or temozolomide alone. Six visits were used for peripheral blood collection: V03 (baseline), V05, V07, V10, V12 and V13. For exploratory analyses, around 26 treated patients had longitudinal TCRB deep sequencing done wherever samples were available. Results the study describes overall, beyond this receptor: The authors noted that analyses of patient blood samples could not be reproduced because of sample limitations. Across multiple MHC alleles, vaccine-induced immune responses were seen in around 93% of patients. Changes in the top peripheral T cell clonotypes picked up by TCRB sequencing did not appear to be linked to pseudoprogression. PBMC samples for TCRB deep sequencing were selected based on availability.

Library prep was done by the immunoSEQ multiplex PCR assay. Rearranged TCR beta chain sequences were amplified with the hsTCRB Kit following the manufacturer's protocol. TCRB libraries were sequenced on an Illumina MiSeq. From the authors' description of their analysis: The proprietary platform of the kit vendor was used for demultiplexing, trimming and gene mapping. TCRdb stores this immuneACCESS table with in-frame sequences only. Part of the clones is absent; in the studies checked, under half of the shortfall reflects unresolved V genes, and no reason is known for the rest. V and J calls and clone size follow that table, whereas D and trimming were derived from the DNA. The sample table records roughly 50,000 clones; 81% of these occur just once. The ten top clones hold around 3.4% of the sample. This clone was seen a single time. Its antigen remains undetermined. Qualities for individual bases were not recorded, and no much larger clone is one base off.

Sample time point, as interpreted from the label and publication: week 5, during vaccination. A 20-mer mutant IDH1 peptide at 300 micrograms in Montanide made up each vaccine dose, which was injected subcutaneously together with topical imiquimod. All donors had newly diagnosed IDH1-mutant astrocytomas of WHO grade 3 or 4 that showed loss of nuclear ATRX. The samples were drawn from NOA16, a multicentre, single-arm, open-label phase I trial in Germany that tested a mutant IDH1 peptide vaccine in humans for the first time. Genomic DNA for TCRB sequencing was isolated from EDTA blood with the DNeasy Blood and Tissue Kit. The CDR3, from cysteine to phenylalanine, totals 16 residues. Just the 48-base CDR3 DNA is kept, in frame starting at base 1. CDR1 MNHEY and CDR2 SMNVEV were looked up in the germline V gene (reference sequence). Trimming takes 4 bases off V and 7 bases off J; junction bases not matched to a gene: 4.

The clonotype was recovered from a man aged 30 to 45 with glioma. In this chain, TRBV27 is recombined with TRBJ2-1, with TRBD2 matching 16 junction bases. Sequenced here: PBMCs, sampled from a glioma patient whose treatment included an IDH1 peptide vaccine. The CDR3 protein sequence reads: CASSYGTSGGENEQFF. The DNA is TGTGCCAGCAGTTATGGGACTAGCGGGGGGGAGAATGAGCAGTTCTTC.